This record looks at one TCR beta chain sequence and its context. Its antigen is unidentified. The source of the sample is a study of response to subunit inactivated influenza vaccine. TCRdb reprocessed the RT-PCR reads via MiXCR and lists one record per CDR3 protein. This table has roughly 500,000 distinct CDR3 sequences, 25% appearing once. Study conclusions and caveats: Each seasonal influenza vaccination, the authors suggested, recruits few new T cells.

Trimming cost V 3 bases and J 10 bases, with 10 bases left between them. The CDR3 totals 12 residues. Sequenced here: CD4+ T cells sorted from PBMCs, sampled around 5 days after vaccination. The receptor's source is a man aged 50-60 years who received an inactivated influenza vaccine. The chain carries TRBV12-3 or TRBV12-4 and TRBJ2-1, with D unclear. The CDR3 DNA sequence: TGTGCCAGCAGTTTCCAGAGGATCGAGCAGTTCTTC. It codes for CASSFQRIEQFF.